This TCR beta chain is from a study of CD8 T cells in Susac syndrome. Trimming stripped 0 bases from V and 9 bases from J, with 12 bases between. CDR1 is GTSNPN and CDR2 is SVGIG in the germline V gene (reference sequence). The CDR3 has 14 residues. Reverse transcription used roughly 0.5 to 1 ug RNA and random hexamers. Across 54 Vbeta and 13 Jbeta, immunoSEQ multiplex PCR amplified TCR beta CDR3. MiXCR was run by TCRdb on the immunoSEQ multiplex PCR reads, yielding one entry per CDR3 protein. The sample lists 200,000 or so distinct CDR3 sequences; nearly 97% were seen once. While CD8+ and CD4+ T cells were isolated negatively, TEMRA cells were enriched by FACS.

The chain combines TRBV30 with TRBJ2-6; the D gene is possibly TRBD1 (6 bases). This TCR was sampled from a human donor with multiple sclerosis. The sample was CD4+ T cells from PBMCs. The CDR3 protein is CAWSVGAGGNVLTF. As DNA, the CDR3 is TGTGCCTGGAGTGTGGGGGCAGGTGGCAACGTCCTGACTTTC.